The 8 T cell receptor beta chains below all came from one sample that was sequenced in a study of T cells expressing NK-cell markers. No DNA is given; TCRdb re-called the 5' RACE reads and lists each CDR3 protein once. The sample holds over 120,000 distinct CDR3 sequences. Sequencing used blood T cells: a sorted CD56 or NKG2C T cell subset, CD4+ or CD8+ T cells, or bulk PBMC T cells (not recorded which). The origin of the receptors is a man aged 18 to 30 in good health.

J is TRBJ2-1 and V is TRBV11-2; TCRdb's D call of TRBD2 is untestable without DNA. This CDR3 is built from 19 residues. Germline assignment: CDR1 SGHAT and CDR2 FQNNGV. The CDR3 here is CASSWGSGISNFSYNEQFF.

V is TRBV29-1 and J is TRBJ2-1; TCRdb's D call of TRBD1 is untestable without DNA. CDR1 and CDR2 from the germline V gene are SQVTM and ANQGSEA. The CDR3 is 11 residues long. The CDR3 is CSVLTGTIQFF.

V gene TRBV7-9 combines with J gene TRBJ2-5; there is no DNA to check the TCRdb D call of TRBD1. CDR3 size: 15 residues. Germline loops: CDR1 SEHNR, CDR2 FQNEAQ (reference sequence). The CDR3 protein is CASSLATGGSETQYF.

This rearrangement joins TRBV14 to TRBJ2-2. This CDR3 has 17 amino acids. Looked up from germline, CDR1 is SGHDN and CDR2 is FVKESK. CDR3 sequence: CASSQDTGNLDTGELFF.

The rearrangement uses TRBV6-5 and TRBJ2-1; TCRdb reports TRBD1, a call that lacks DNA to check it against. CDR1 MNHEY and CDR2 SVGAGI come from the germline V gene. The CDR3 spans 14 residues. The CDR3 reads CASSHGQLYNEQFF.

This chain links TRBV7-6 with TRBJ2-1; TCRdb's D gene call, TRBD2, goes unchecked for lack of DNA. Per the germline V gene, CDR1 is SGHVS and CDR2 is FNYEAQ. The CDR3 has 18 residues. CDR3 protein: CASSSGTSGSTAYNEQFF.

This chain links TRBV13 with TRBJ2-3. Germline lookup yields CDR1 PRHDT and CDR2 FYEKMQ (reference sequence). This CDR3 is 14 amino acids long. CDR3 loop: CASSSADTTDTQYF.

The chain recombines TRBV12-5 with TRBJ2-1; the TRBD2 assignment by TCRdb is unverifiable without DNA. Germline CDR1 and CDR2: LGHNT and FRNRAP. The CDR3 covers 16 residues. The CDR3 loop reads CASSKTGTSGNNEQFF. The full variable domain, completed using reference TRBV12-5 and TRBJ2-1, is DARVTQTPRHKVTEMGQEVTMRCQPILGHNTVFWYRQTMMQGLELLAYFRNRAPLDDSGMPKDRFSAEMPDATLATLKIQPSEPRDSAVYFCASSKTGTSGNNEQFFGPGTRLTVL.